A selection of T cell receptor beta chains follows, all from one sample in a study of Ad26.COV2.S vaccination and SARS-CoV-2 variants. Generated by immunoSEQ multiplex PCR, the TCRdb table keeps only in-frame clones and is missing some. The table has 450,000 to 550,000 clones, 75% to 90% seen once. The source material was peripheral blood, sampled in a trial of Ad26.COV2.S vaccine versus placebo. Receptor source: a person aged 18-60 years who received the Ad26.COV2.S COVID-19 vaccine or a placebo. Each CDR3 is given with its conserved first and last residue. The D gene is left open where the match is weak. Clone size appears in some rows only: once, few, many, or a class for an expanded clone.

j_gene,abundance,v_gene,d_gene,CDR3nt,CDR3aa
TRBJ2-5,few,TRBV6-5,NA,TGTGCCAGCAGTACCGACTATGCGGTCCAAGAGACCCAGTACTTC,CASSTDYAVQETQYF
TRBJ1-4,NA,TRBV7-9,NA,TGTGCCAGCAGCTTCGAGGATGAAAAACTGTTTTTT,CASSFEDEKLFF
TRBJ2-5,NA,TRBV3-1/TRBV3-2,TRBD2,TGTGCCAGCAGCCAGTGGACTAGCGAAGAGACCCAGTACTTC,CASSQWTSEETQYF
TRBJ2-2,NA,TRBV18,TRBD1,TGTGCCAGCTCAGGCTTCCGGGACAGCTACACCGGGGAGCTGTTTTTT,CASSGFRDSYTGELFF
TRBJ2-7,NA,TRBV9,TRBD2,TGTGCCAGCAGCGTAGAGGCTAGCGGGTTAAGCTACGAGCAGTACTTC,CASSVEASGLSYEQYF
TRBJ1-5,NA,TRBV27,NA,TGTGCCAGCAGTGCAAGCAAGGCCCCTTTGGGTTACAATCAGCCCCAGCATTTT,CASSASKAPLGYNQPQHF
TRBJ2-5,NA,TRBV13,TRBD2,TGTGCCAGCAGTTCGGACTTGCCCCGGGCGGGGGGGACCCAGTACTTC,CASSSDLPRAGGTQYF
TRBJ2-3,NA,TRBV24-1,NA,TGTGCCACCAGTAGGACTCCCACAGATACGCAGTATTTT,CATSRTPTDTQYF
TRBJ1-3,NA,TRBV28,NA,TGTGCCAGCAGTTTATTGGTCGGTAGCCTGCGTGGAAACACCATATATTTT,CASSLLVGSLRGNTIYF
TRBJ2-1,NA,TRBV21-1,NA,TGTGCCAGGACAAAACTAGTCTGTTACGGGCATGAGCAGTTCTTC,CARTKLVCYGHEQFF
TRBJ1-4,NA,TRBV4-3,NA,TGCGCCAGCAGCCCCATCTCCGGGGTTGGTCTGTTTTTT,CASSPISGVGLFF
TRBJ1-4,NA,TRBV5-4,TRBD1,TGTGCCAGCAGCTTGGCCGGACAGGCCCACGAAAAACTGTTTTTT,CASSLAGQAHEKLFF
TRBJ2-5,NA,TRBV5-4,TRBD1,TGTGCCAGCAGCTATTTGGGACAGCAAGAGACCCAGTACTTC,CASSYLGQQETQYF
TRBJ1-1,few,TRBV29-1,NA,TGCGGCACCAGGTTGGCCACTGAAGCTTTCTTT,CGTRLATEAFF
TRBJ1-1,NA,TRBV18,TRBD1,TGTGCCAGCTCACCAAAGACAGGGGGCTACACTGAAGCTTTCTTT,CASSPKTGGYTEAFF
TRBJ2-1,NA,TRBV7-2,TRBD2,TGTGCCAGCAGCTCAACTAGCGGGGGGTCCCTGTTCTTC,CASSSTSGGSLFF
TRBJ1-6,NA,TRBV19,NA,TGTGCCAGTAGCTGGGAGTATAATTCACCCCTCCACTTT,CASSWEYNSPLHF
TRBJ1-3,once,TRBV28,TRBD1,TGTGCCAGCAGTTTACCCGGGACAGGGGTGGGAAACACCATATATTTT,CASSLPGTGVGNTIYF
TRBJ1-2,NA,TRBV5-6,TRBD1,TGTGCCAGCAGCTCTGGACAGGGACTTTCTGGCTACACCTTC,CASSSGQGLSGYTF
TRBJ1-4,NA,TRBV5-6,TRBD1,TGTGCCAGCAGAAAGAACAGGGGGCGCGATCAACTGTTTTTT,CASRKNRGRDQLFF
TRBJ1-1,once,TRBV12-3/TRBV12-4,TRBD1,TGTGCCAGCAGTTTATTCCGTCAGGGGGCATTCTTT,CASSLFRQGAFF
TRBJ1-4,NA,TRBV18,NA,TGTGCCAGCTCACCTCAGGGCATTAATGAAAAACTGTTTTTT,CASSPQGINEKLFF